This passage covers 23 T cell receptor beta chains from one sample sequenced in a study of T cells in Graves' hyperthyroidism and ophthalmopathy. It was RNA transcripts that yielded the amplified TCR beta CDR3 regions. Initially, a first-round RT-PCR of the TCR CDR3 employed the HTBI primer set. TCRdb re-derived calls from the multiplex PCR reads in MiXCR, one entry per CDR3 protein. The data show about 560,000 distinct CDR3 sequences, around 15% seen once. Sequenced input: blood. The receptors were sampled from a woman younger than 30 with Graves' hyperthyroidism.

CDR3 sequence (DNA): TGTGCCACCAGTGACCTTTTGGACAGGGTTGAGACCCAGTACTTC. It yields the protein CATSDLLDRVETQYF. This sequence joins TRBV24-1 and TRBJ2-5, with 8 bases aligning to TRBD1. Unmatched junction bases numbered 8, after V lost 4 bases and J lost 5 bases. Looked up from germline, CDR1 is KGHDR and CDR2 is SFDVKD. The CDR3 sequence is 15 residues long.

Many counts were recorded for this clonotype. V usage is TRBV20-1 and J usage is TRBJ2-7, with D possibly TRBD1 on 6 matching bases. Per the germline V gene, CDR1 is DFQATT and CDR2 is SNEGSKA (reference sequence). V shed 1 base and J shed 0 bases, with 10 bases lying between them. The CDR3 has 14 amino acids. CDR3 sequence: CSARVGTSSYEQYF. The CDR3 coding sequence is TGCAGTGCTAGAGTCGGGACATCCTCCTACGAGCAGTACTTC.

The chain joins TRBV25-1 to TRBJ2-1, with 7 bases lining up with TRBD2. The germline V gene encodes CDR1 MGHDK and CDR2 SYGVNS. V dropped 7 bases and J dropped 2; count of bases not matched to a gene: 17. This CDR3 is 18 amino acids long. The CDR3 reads CASNGKVVAGKTYNEQFF. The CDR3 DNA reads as TGTGCCAGCAACGGAAAAGTGGTAGCGGGTAAAACCTACAATGAGCAGTTCTTC.

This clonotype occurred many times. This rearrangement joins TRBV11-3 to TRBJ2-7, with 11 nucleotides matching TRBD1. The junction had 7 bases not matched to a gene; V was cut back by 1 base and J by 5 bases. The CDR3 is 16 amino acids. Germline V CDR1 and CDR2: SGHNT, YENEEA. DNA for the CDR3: TGTGCCAGCAGCTTAGCCGTAGGACAGGGGGCTAACGAGCAGTACTTC. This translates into CASSLAVGQGANEQYF.

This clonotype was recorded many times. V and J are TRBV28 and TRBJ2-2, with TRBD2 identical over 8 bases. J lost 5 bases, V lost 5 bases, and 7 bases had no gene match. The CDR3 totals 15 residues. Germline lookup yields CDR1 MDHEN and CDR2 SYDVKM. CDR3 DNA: TGTGCCAGCAGTCCAACTAGCGGCCGGACCGGGGAGCTGTTTTTT. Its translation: CASSPTSGRTGELFF. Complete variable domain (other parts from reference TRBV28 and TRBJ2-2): DVKVTQSSRYLVKRTGEKVFLECVQDMDHENMFWYRQDPGLGLRLIYFSYDVKMKEKGDIPEGYSVSREKKERFSLILESASTNQTSMYLCASSPTSGRTGELFFGEGSRLTVL.

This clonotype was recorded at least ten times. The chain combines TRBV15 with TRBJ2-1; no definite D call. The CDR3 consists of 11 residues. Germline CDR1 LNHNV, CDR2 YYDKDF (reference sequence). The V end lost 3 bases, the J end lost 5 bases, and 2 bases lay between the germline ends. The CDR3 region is CATSSNNEQFF. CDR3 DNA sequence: TGTGCCACCAGCAGCAACAATGAGCAGTTCTTC. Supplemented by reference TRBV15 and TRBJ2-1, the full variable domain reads DAMVIQNPRYQVTQFGKPVTLSCSQTLNHNVMYWYQQKSSQAPKLLFHYYDKDFNNEADTPDNFQSRRPNTSFCFLDIRSPGLGDTAMYLCATSSNNEQFFGPGTRLTVL.

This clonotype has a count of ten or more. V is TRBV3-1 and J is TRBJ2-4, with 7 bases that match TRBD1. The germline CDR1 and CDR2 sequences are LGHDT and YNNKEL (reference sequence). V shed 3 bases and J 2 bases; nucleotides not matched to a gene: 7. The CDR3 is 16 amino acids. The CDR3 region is CASSQSQGVTKNIQYF. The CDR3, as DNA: TGTGCCAGCAGCCAGTCGCAGGGGGTTACCAAAAACATTCAGTACTTC.

CDR3 DNA sequence: TGTGCCAGCAGCCAAATTAGTGGGGGGGACACAGATACGCAGTATTTT. Translating gives CASSQISGGDTDTQYF. This sequence joins TRBV3-1 and TRBJ2-3, with 7 nucleotides matching TRBD2. From germline, CDR1 is LGHDT and CDR2 YNNKEL (reference sequence). Unmatched junction bases numbered 7, after V lost 2 bases and J lost 2 bases. This CDR3 spans 16 amino acids.

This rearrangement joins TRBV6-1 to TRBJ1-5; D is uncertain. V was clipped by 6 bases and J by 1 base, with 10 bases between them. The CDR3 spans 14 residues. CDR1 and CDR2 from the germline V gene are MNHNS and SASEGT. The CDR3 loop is CASRENSSNQPQHF. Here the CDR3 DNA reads TGTGCCAGCAGAGAAAATTCAAGCAATCAGCCCCAGCATTTT.

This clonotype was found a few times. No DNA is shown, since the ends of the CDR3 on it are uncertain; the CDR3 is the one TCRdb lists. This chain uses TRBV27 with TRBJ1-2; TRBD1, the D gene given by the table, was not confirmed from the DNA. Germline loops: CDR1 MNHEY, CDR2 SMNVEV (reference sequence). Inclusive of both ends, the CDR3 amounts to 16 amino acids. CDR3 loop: CASSLGAGDFGDGYTF.

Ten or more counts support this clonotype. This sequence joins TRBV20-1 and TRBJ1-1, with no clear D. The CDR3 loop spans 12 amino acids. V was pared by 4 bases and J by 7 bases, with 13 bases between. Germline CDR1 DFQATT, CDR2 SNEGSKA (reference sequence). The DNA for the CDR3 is TGCAGTGCTACCCCCCGGGAGATTGAAGCTTTCTTT. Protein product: CSATPREIEAFF.

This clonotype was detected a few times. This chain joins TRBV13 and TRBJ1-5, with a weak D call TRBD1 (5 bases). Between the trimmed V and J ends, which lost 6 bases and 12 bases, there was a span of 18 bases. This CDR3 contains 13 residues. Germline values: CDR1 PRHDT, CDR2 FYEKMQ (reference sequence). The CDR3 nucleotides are TGTGCCAGCAGACTAGACAGCGGAGCTAACCAGCATTTT. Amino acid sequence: CASRLDSGANQHF.

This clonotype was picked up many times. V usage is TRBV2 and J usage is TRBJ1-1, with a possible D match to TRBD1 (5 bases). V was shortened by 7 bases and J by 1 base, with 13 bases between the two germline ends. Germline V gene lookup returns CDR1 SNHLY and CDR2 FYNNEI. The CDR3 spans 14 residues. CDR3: CASTLDTKNTEAFF. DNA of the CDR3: TGTGCCAGCACCCTGGACACAAAGAACACTGAAGCTTTCTTT.

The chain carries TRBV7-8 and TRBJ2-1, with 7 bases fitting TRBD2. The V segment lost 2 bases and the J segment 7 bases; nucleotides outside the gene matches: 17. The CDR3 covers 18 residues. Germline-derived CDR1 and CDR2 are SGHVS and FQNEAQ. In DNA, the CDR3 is TGTGCCAGCAGCTTAATCGTCGGGACCGGGACTATTTTTAATGAGCAGTTCTTC. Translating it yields CASSLIVGTGTIFNEQFF.

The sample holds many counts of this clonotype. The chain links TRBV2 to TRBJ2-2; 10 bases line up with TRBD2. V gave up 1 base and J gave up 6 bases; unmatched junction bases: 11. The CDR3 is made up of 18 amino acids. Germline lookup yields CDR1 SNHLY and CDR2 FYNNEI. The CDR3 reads CASSEVGLAGAHPGELFF. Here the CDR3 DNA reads TGTGCCAGCAGTGAAGTCGGGCTAGCGGGAGCCCATCCCGGGGAGCTGTTTTTT.

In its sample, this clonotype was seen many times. CDR3 loop: CASSLILDPYNEQFF. CDR3 in DNA: TGTGCCAGCAGCTTGATCCTGGACCCCTACAATGAGCAGTTCTTC. This chain uses TRBV11-2 with TRBJ2-1, with D hard to call. Trimming shortened V by 3 bases and J by 2 bases, and 11 bases separated the two germline ends. CDR1 is SGHAT and CDR2 is FQNNGV in the germline V gene. The CDR3 contains 15 residues.

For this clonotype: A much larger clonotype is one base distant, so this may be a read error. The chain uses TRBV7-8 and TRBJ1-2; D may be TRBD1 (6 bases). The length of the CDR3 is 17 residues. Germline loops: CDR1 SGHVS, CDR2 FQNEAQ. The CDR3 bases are TGTGCCAGCAGCTTAGTCGGTGGGGGGCGCCGTAACTATGGCTCCACCTTC. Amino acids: CASSLVGGGRRNYGSTF.

The CDR3 reads CASSGPGQANTGELFF. For the CDR3, the DNA is TGTGCCAGCAGTGGACCGGGACAGGCGAACACCGGGGAGCTGTTTTTT. The chain is built from TRBV12-3 or TRBV12-4 and TRBJ2-2, with TRBD1 matching 8 bases. This CDR3 has 16 amino acids. The junction had 5 bases not matched to a gene; V was cut back by 5 bases and J by 0 bases.

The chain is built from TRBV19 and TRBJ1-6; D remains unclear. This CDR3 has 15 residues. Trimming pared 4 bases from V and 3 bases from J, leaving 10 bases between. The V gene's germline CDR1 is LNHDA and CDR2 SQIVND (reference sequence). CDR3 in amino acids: CASSTYTDYNSPLHF. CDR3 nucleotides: TGTGCCAGTAGTACTTACACGGACTATAATTCACCCCTCCACTTT. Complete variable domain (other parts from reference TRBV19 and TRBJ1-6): DGGITQSPKYLFRKEGQNVTLSCEQNLNHDAMYWYRQDPGQGLRLIYYSQIVNDFQKGDIAEGYSVSREKKESFPLTVTSAQKNPTAFYLCASSTYTDYNSPLHFGNGTRLTVT.

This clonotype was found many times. CDR3 in DNA: TGTGCCAGCAGTGGAACGACAGGGGGCACTGAAGCTTTCTTT. Translated, it gives CASSGTTGGTEAFF. The chain carries TRBV2 and TRBJ1-1; TRBD1 agrees at 9 bases. The V gene's germline CDR1 is SNHLY and CDR2 FYNNEI. The V gene end was trimmed by 4 bases and the J gene end by 4 bases; junction bases not matched to a gene: 4. The CDR3 totals 14 residues.

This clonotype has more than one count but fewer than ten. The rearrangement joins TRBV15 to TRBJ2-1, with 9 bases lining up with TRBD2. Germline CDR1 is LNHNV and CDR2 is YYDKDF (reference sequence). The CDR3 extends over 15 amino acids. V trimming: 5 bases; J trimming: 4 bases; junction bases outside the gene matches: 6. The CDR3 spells CATSSVAGVYNEQFF. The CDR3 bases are TGTGCCACCAGCTCGGTAGCGGGGGTATACAATGAGCAGTTCTTC.

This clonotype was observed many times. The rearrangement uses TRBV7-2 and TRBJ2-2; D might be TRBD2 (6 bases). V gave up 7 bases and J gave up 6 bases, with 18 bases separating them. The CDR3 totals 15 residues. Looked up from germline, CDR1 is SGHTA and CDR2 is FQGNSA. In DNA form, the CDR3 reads TGTGCCAGCAACCAACTAGCTGCCGAGTCCGGGGAGCTGTTTTTT. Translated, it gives CASNQLAAESGELFF.

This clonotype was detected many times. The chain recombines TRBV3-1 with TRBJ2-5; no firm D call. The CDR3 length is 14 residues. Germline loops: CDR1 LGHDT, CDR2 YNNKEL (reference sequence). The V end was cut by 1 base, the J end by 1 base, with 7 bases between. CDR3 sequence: CASSQGPGQETQYF. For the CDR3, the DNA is TGTGCCAGCAGCCAAGGCCCCGGCCAAGAGACCCAGTACTTC.